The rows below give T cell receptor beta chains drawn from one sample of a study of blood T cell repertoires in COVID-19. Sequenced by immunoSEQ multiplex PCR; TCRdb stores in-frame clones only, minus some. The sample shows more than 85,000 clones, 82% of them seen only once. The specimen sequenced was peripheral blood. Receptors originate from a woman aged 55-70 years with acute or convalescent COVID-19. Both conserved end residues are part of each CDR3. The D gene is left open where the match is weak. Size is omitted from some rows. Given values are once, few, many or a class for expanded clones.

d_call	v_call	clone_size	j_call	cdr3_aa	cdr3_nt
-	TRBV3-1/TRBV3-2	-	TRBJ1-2	CASSQRGHGYTF	TGTGCCAGCAGCCAAAGGGGTCATGGCTACACCTTC
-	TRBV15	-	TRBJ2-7	CATSRADGPGTPYEQYF	TGTGCCACCAGCAGAGCCGACGGCCCCGGGACACCCTACGAGCAGTACTTC
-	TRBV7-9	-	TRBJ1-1	CASSFMNTEAFF	TGTGCCAGCAGCTTCATGAACACTGAAGCTTTCTTT
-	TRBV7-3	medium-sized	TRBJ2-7	CASSPHPGAYEQYF	TGTGCCAGCAGCCCCCATCCTGGAGCCTACGAGCAGTACTTC
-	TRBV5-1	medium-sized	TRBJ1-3	CASSLFPGGSSGNTIYF	TGCGCCAGCAGCTTGTTCCCAGGAGGGAGCTCTGGAAACACCATATATTTT
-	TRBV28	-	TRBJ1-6	CASSFSGRYNSPLHF	TGTGCCAGCAGTTTCTCCGGCAGGTATAATTCACCCCTCCACTTT
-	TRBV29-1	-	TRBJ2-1	CSVETGPSYNEQFF	TGCAGCGTTGAAACAGGGCCCAGTTACAATGAGCAGTTCTTC
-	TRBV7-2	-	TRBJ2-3	CASSLGGQASTDTQYF	TGTGCCAGCAGCTTAGGGGGGCAGGCAAGCACAGATACGCAGTATTTT
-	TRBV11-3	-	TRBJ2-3	CASSLDGSGDTQYF	TGTGCCAGCAGCTTAGATGGTTCGGGAGATACGCAGTATTTT
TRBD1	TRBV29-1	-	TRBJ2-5	CSVGRGTGGLETQYF	TGCAGCGTTGGGCGAGGGACAGGGGGCTTAGAGACCCAGTACTTC
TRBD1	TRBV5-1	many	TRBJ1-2	CASSFLTGAANYGYTF	TGCGCCAGCAGCTTTCTCACAGGGGCGGCTAACTATGGCTACACCTTC
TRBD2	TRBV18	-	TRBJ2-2	CASPSPGGRTGELFF	TGTGCCAGCCCATCTCCGGGCGGGAGAACCGGGGAGCTGTTTTTT
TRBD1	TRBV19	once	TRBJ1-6	CASSRTTGLYNSPLHF	TGTGCCAGTAGCAGAACGACAGGGCTCTATAATTCACCCCTCCACTTT
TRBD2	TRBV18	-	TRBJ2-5	CASSPPLAGGIQETQYF	TGTGCCAGCTCACCACCGTTAGCGGGGGGGATCCAAGAGACCCAGTACTTC
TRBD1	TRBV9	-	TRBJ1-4	CASSAGTATNEKLFF	TGTGCCAGCAGCGCAGGGACAGCAACTAATGAAAAACTGTTTTTT